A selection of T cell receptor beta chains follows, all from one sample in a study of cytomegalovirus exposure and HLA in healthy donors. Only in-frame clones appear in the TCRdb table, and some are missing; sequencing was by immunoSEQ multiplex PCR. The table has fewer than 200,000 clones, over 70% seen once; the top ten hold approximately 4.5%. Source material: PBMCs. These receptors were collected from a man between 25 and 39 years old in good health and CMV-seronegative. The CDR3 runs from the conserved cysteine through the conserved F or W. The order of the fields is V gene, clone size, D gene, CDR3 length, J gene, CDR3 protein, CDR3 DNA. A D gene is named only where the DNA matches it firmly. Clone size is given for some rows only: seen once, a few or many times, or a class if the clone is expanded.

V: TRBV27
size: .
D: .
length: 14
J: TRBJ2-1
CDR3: CASSLGFKAAEQFF
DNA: TGTGCCAGCAGTTTGGGCTTTAAGGCAGCCGAGCAGTTCTTC

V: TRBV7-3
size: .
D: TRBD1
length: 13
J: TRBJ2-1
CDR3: CASSGGQDNEQFF
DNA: TGTGCCAGCAGTGGCGGACAGGACAATGAGCAGTTCTTC

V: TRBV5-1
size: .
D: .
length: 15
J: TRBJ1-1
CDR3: CASSIGVSGSTEAFF
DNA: TGCGCCAGCAGTATCGGGGTCTCGGGTAGCACTGAAGCTTTCTTT

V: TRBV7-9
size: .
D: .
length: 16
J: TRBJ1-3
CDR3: CASSLYALLGGNTIYF
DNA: TGTGCCAGCAGCTTATACGCGCTTCTAGGAGGAAACACCATATATTTT

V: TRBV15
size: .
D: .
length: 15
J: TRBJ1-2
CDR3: CATSRVAREASGYTF
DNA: TGTGCCACCAGCAGAGTGGCCAGGGAAGCGAGTGGCTACACCTTC

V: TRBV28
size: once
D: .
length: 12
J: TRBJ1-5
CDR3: CASTSSNQPQHF
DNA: TGTGCCAGCACCTCTAGCAATCAGCCCCAGCATTTT

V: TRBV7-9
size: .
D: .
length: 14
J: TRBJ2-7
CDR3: CAIQPWGSSYEQYF
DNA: TGTGCCATCCAACCCTGGGGCAGCTCCTACGAGCAGTACTTC

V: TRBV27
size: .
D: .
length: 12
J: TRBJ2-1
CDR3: CAAISAANEQFF
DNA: TGTGCCGCAATATCGGCGGCAAATGAGCAGTTCTTC

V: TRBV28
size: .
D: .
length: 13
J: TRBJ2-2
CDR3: CASSRPGAGELFF
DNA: TGTGCCAGCAGTCGTCCGGGAGCCGGGGAGCTGTTTTTT

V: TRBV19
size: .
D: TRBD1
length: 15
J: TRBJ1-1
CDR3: CASSFIRGPVTEAFF
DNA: TGTGCCAGTAGTTTTATCAGGGGGCCGGTCACTGAAGCTTTCTTT

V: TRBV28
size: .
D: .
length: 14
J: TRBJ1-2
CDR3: CASRDGGANYGYTF
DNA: TGTGCCAGCAGGGATGGGGGGGCAAACTATGGCTACACCTTC

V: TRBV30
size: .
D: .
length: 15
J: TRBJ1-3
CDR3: CAWTSVPSSGNTIYF
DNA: TGTGCCTGGACCTCGGTCCCGAGCTCTGGAAACACCATATATTTT

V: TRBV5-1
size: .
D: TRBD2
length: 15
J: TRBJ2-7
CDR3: CASRLLAGGKNEQYF
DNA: TGCGCCAGCAGACTACTAGCGGGAGGGAAAAACGAGCAGTACTTC

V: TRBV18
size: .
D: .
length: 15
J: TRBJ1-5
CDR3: CASSHGGEQYQPQHF
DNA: TGTGCCAGCTCCCACGGGGGGGAGCAGTATCAGCCCCAGCATTTT

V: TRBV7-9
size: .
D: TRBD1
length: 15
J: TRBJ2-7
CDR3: CASSNYRTGDNEQYF
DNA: TGTGCCAGCAGCAACTACCGGACAGGGGACAACGAGCAGTACTTC

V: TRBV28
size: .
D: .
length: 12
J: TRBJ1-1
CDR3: CAVRVPNTEAFF
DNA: TGTGCCGTGCGGGTACCGAACACTGAAGCTTTCTTT

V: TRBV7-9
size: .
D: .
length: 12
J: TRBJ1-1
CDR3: CSSSFPGAEAFF
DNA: TGTTCCAGCAGCTTTCCGGGGGCTGAAGCTTTCTTT

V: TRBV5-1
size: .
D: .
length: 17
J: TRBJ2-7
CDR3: CASSPGAVYSEGAEQYF
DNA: TGCGCCAGCAGCCCAGGGGCGGTCTACTCAGAAGGGGCCGAGCAGTACTTC

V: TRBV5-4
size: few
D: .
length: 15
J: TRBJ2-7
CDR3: CASRVFSTEPTKQYF
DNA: TGTGCCAGCAGAGTTTTTTCGACAGAACCTACGAAGCAGTACTTC

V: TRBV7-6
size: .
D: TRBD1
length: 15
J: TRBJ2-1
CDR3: CASSSTGTGGNEQFF
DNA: TGTGCCAGCAGCTCTACCGGGACAGGGGGCAATGAGCAGTTCTTC

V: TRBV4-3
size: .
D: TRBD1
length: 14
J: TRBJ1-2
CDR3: CASSHQDRVNGYTF
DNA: TGCGCCAGCAGCCACCAGGACAGGGTCAATGGCTACACCTTC

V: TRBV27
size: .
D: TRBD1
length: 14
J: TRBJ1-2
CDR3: CASQRTGSGYGYTF
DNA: TGTGCCAGTCAGAGGACAGGGTCTGGATATGGCTACACCTTC

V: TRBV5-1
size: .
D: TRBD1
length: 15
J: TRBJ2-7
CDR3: CASSLPGTGFVEQYF
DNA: TGCGCCAGCAGCCTTCCCGGGACAGGGTTTGTAGAGCAGTACTTC

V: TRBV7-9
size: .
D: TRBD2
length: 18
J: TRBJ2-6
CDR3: CASSLVLPAGVGANVLTF
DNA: TGTGCCAGCAGCTTAGTGCTCCCTGCGGGGGTTGGGGCCAACGTCCTGACTTTC

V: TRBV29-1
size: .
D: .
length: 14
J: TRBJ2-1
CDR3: CSVRLIGGHSEQFF
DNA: TGCAGCGTGCGCCTTATCGGGGGGCACAGTGAGCAGTTCTTC

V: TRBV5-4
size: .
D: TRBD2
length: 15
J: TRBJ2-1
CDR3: CASHERGGGYGEQFF
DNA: TGTGCCAGCCACGAGCGGGGGGGCGGCTACGGAGAGCAGTTCTTC

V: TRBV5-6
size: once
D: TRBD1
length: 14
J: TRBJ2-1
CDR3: CASSFGEGGYEQFF
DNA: TGTGCCAGCAGCTTCGGGGAAGGGGGCTATGAGCAGTTCTTC

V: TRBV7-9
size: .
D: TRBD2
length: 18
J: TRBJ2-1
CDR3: CASSSGTSAPVGGNEQFF
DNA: TGTGCCAGCAGCTCCGGGACTAGCGCACCTGTTGGTGGCAATGAGCAGTTCTTC